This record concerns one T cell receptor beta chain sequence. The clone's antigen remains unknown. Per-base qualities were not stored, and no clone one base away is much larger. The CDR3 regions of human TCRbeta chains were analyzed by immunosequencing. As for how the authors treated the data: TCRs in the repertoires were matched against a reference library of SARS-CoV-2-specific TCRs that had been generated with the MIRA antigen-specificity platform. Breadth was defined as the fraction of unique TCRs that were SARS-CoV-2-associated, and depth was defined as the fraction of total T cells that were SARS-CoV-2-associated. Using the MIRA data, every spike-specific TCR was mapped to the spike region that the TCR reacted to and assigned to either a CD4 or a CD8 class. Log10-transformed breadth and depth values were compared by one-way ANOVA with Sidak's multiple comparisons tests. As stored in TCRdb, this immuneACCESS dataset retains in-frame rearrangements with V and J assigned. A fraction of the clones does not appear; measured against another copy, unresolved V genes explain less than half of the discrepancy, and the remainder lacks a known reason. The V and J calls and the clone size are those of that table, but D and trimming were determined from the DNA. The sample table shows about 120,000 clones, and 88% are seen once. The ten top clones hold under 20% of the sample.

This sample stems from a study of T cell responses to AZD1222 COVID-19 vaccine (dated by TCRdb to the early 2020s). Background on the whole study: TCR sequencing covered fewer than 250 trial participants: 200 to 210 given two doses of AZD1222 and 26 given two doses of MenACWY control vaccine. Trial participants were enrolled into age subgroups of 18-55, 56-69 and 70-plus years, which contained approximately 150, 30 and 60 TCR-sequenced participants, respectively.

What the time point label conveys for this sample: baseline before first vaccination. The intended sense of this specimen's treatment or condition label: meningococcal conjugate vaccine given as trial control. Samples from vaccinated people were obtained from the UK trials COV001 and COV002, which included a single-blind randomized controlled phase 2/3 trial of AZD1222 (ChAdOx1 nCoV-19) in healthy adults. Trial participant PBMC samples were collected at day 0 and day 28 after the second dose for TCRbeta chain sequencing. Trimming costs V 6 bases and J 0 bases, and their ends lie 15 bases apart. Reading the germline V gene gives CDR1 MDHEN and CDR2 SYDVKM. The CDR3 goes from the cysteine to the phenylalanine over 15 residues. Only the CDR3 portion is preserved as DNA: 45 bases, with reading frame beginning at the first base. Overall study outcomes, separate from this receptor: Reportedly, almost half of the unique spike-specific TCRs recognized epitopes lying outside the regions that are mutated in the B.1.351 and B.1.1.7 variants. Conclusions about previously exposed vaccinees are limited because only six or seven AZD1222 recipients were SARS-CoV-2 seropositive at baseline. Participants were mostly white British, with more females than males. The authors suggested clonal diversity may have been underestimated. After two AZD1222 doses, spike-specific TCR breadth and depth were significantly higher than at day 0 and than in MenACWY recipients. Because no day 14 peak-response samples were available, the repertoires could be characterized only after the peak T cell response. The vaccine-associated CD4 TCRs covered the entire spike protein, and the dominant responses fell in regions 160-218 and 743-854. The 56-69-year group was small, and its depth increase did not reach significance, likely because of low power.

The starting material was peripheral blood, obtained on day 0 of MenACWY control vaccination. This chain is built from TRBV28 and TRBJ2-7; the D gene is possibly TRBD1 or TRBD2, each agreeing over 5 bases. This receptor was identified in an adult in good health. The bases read TGTGCCAGCAGATCCCCGAGGGGAAGCTCCTACGAGCAGTACTTC. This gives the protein CASRSPRGSSYEQYF.